The 29 T cell receptor beta chains below come from one sample, sequenced in a study of vaccination and CD4 T cells after COVID-19. Sequence data for DNA of cultured CD4+ T cells were generated by the Oncomine TCR Beta short-read assay. TCRdb redid the calling of the PCR reads with MiXCR, one entry per CDR3 protein. The sample includes under 15,000 distinct CDR3 sequences, about 45% of them seen just once. Treatment defined: 10-day PBMC culture with coronavirus spike peptide pools or control peptides (ViraFEST assay). These receptors have no identified antigens. The sequencing input was CD4+ T cells from blood, cultured in vitro. These receptors were collected from a human donor who had recovered from COVID-19.

This clonotype was detected only a few times. The chain recombines TRBV20-1 with TRBJ1-3, with 7 nucleotides matching TRBD1. The CDR3 length is 13 residues. CDR1 and CDR2 from the germline V gene are DFQATT and SNEGSKA (reference sequence). After removal of 6 bases from V and 0 bases from J, the junction contained 2 bases not matched to a gene. The CDR3 nucleotides are TGCAGTGCCTCAGGGGGCTCTGGAAACACCATATATTTT. This translates into CSASGGSGNTIYF.

This chain joins TRBV2 and TRBJ2-7; D is unclear. There are 15 residues in the CDR3. The V and J ends lost 2 bases and 1 base respectively, with 12 bases between them. The germline CDR1 and CDR2 sequences are SNHLY and FYNNEI. The CDR3 sequence: CASSELAILSYEQYF. In DNA, the CDR3 is TGTGCCAGCAGTGAATTGGCCATACTTTCCTACGAGCAGTACTTC.

This clonotype appeared once. The rearrangement links TRBV18 to TRBJ1-1; TRBD1 might be the D (5 bases). CDR3 length: 14 residues. V lost 3 bases and J lost 4, with 12 bases in between. Germline lookup yields CDR1 KGHSH and CDR2 LQKENI. The CDR3 nucleotides read TGTGCCAGCTCACCCGGGACCTCGTCCACTGAAGCTTTCTTT. It yields the protein CASSPGTSSTEAFF.

This clonotype was detected a few times. V usage is TRBV6-1 and J usage is TRBJ2-1; TRBD2 aligns across 9 bases. The CDR3 sequence is 12 residues long. CDR1 is MNHNS and CDR2 is SASEGT in the germline V gene. The trim removed 6 bases at V and 15 bases at J, leaving 9 bases unmatched. This CDR3 is CASSPSGTSWFF. The CDR3 bases are TGTGCCAGCAGCCCTTCCGGGACTAGCTGGTTCTTC.

The chain combines TRBV18 with TRBJ1-1; 9 bases match TRBD1. The germline V gene has CDR1 KGHSH and CDR2 LQKENI. The CDR3 contains 13 residues. With 4 bases clipped from V and 9 bases from J, the junction kept 6 bases outside the gene matches. CDR3 residues: CASSLPGTGKAFF. The CDR3 nucleotides read TGTGCCAGCTCACTACCCGGGACAGGGAAAGCTTTCTTT.

Of note for this clonotype: At one end, the junction sequence differs from germline, possibly due to a read error. The J gene is TRBJ1-5, the V gene TRBV15, with a weak D call TRBD1 (5 bases). The length of the CDR3 is 15 residues. Germline values: CDR1 LNHNV, CDR2 YYDKDF (reference sequence). The chain's CDR3 is CVTSRDEAARGPQHF. Here the CDR3 DNA reads TGTGTCACCAGCAGAGATGAGGCAGCAAGGGGTCCCCAGCATTTT.

The chain recombines TRBV19 with TRBJ1-2; no reliable D call. Germline CDR1 and CDR2: LNHDA and SQIVND (reference sequence). This CDR3 has 13 amino acids. Trimming removed 0 bases at V and 8 bases at J, with 10 bases between. CDR3 nucleotides: TGTGCCAGTAGTATAGAGCCAGGATGGGGCTACACCTTC. It specifies CASSIEPGWGYTF.

This chain's CDR3 is CASTGAGNRGSYEQYF. CDR3 in DNA: TGTGCCAGCACCGGAGCCGGGAACAGGGGCTCCTACGAGCAGTACTTC. This chain links TRBV3-1 with TRBJ2-7; TRBD1 aligns across 7 bases. Looked up from germline, CDR1 is LGHDT and CDR2 is YNNKEL (reference sequence). V dropped 7 bases and J dropped 0; count of bases not matched to a gene: 12. The length of the CDR3 is 16 residues.

This clonotype was seen only a few times. The CDR3 spells CASSSGGELFF. In DNA form, the CDR3 reads TGTGCCAGCAGCTCTGGGGGGGAGCTGTTTTTT. V gene TRBV3-1 combines with J gene TRBJ2-2; D is ambiguous. The CDR3 is made up of 11 amino acids. V was trimmed by 5 bases and J by 8 bases, leaving 6 bases between them. Germline CDR1 and CDR2: LGHDT and YNNKEL (reference sequence). The whole variable domain, filled in from reference TRBV3-1 and TRBJ2-2, reads DTAVSQTPKYLVTQMGNDKSIKCEQNLGHDTMYWYKQDSKKFLKIMFSYNNKELIINETVPNRFSPKSPDKAHLNLHINSLELGDSAVYFCASSSGGELFFGEGSRLTVL.

The rearrangement joins TRBV28 to TRBJ2-3; D unresolved. With 4 bases removed from V and 2 bases from J, the gap between germline ends came to 16 bases. In germline, CDR1 is MDHEN, CDR2 SYDVKM. The CDR3 has 16 amino acids. CDR3 region: CASSSSLGVVTDTQYF. The DNA of the CDR3 is TGTGCCAGCAGTTCGTCCCTAGGAGTCGTCACAGATACGCAGTATTTT.

The chain combines TRBV20-1 with TRBJ1-4, with a weak D call TRBD1 (6 bases). CDR1 DFQATT and CDR2 SNEGSKA come from the germline V gene (reference sequence). V gave up 6 bases and J gave up 7 bases, with 21 bases separating them. The CDR3 has 15 residues. CDR3: CSAPNPSRGTEKLFF. The CDR3 DNA follows: TGCAGTGCCCCCAACCCCAGCAGGGGCACTGAAAAACTGTTTTTT.

V usage is TRBV5-1 and J usage is TRBJ1-1; 9 nucleotides agree with TRBD1. The J segment lost 4 bases and the V segment lost 3 bases, leaving 7 bases of the junction unmatched. The CDR3 spans 15 residues. Germline assignment: CDR1 SGHRS and CDR2 YFSETQ. CDR3 bases: TGCGCCAGCAGCTGGGACAGGGAGGTTTCCACTGAAGCTTTCTTT. It yields the protein CASSWDREVSTEAFF.

The chain carries TRBV7-8 and TRBJ2-7; perhaps TRBD2 as D (5 bases). CDR1 is SGHVS, CDR2 FQNEAQ, per germline. The V and J ends lost 3 bases and 6 bases respectively, with 15 bases between them. The CDR3 has 14 residues. CDR3 DNA: TGTGCCAGCAGCTTTAGGGCTAGCAATAGCGAGCAGTACTTC. Protein product: CASSFRASNSEQYF.

The chain has TRBV10-2 and TRBJ1-1, with D perhaps matching TRBD1 (5 bases). The CDR3 consists of 14 residues. Germline lookup yields CDR1 WSHSY and CDR2 SAAADI. Trimming took 6 bases from V and 0 from J, leaving 11 bases between them. The CDR3 DNA is TGCGCCAGCAGGACTCCGGGGGTGAACACTGAAGCTTTCTTT. This codes for CASRTPGVNTEAFF.

This chain uses TRBV20-1 with TRBJ1-1; 7 positions match TRBD1. Germline values: CDR1 DFQATT, CDR2 SNEGSKA (reference sequence). With 6 bases clipped from V and 6 bases from J, the junction kept 10 bases outside the gene matches. The CDR3 runs 13 residues. In DNA form, the CDR3 reads TGCAGTGCGCTCATCCAGGGGACAGCTGAAGCTTTCTTT. This codes for CSALIQGTAEAFF.

This clonotype was seen more than once but under ten times. The chain joins TRBV20-1 to TRBJ1-1, with D perhaps TRBD1 (6 bases). The CDR3 sequence is 13 residues long. CDR1 is DFQATT, CDR2 SNEGSKA, per germline (reference sequence). V lost 1 base, J lost 0 bases, and 6 bases lay in between. The CDR3 DNA follows: TGCAGTGCTAGAGGACAGGTGAACACTGAAGCTTTCTTT. This codes for CSARGQVNTEAFF.

The chain carries TRBV28 and TRBJ2-1; the D is unclear. Germline V gives CDR1 MDHEN, CDR2 SYDVKM. The CDR3 consists of 12 residues. Trimming took off 8 bases at V and 9 bases at J, with 14 bases between the two ends. The CDR3 region has the DNA TGTGCCAGCCAGGCAGTAGTGCGTGAGCAGTTCTTC. This sequence encodes CASQAVVREQFF.

The chain employs TRBV24-1 and TRBJ2-3, with 11 bases fitting TRBD2. Germline assignment: CDR1 KGHDR and CDR2 SFDVKD. The trim removed 1 base at V and 4 bases at J, leaving 3 bases unmatched. The CDR3 is 16 residues long. The CDR3 DNA follows: TGTGCCACCAGTGATTTTACTAGCGGGGGCGCAGATACGCAGTATTTT. It specifies CATSDFTSGGADTQYF.

This clonotype was observed a handful of times. The chain joins TRBV6-1 to TRBJ1-2; 7 nucleotides line up with TRBD1. The germline gives CDR1 MNHNS, CDR2 SASEGT. The CDR3 is 14 residues long. The V segment lost 6 bases and the J segment 2 bases; nucleotides outside the gene matches: 6. The CDR3 spells CASSDRDPNYGYTF. Written as DNA, the CDR3 is TGTGCCAGCAGCGACAGGGATCCCAACTATGGCTACACCTTC.

The chain combines TRBV12-3 or TRBV12-4 with TRBJ1-2; TRBD1 matches 9 bases. V lost 5 bases and J lost 5; bases outside the gene matches: 0. This CDR3 is 12 amino acids long. CDR3 amino acids: CASSGTGYGYTF. For the CDR3, the DNA is TGTGCCAGCAGTGGGACAGGGTATGGCTACACCTTC.

This clonotype was detected a few times. The gene calls are TRBV15 and TRBJ2-1, with D unclear. Germline CDR1 LNHNV, CDR2 YYDKDF (reference sequence). The CDR3 runs to 15 residues. Trimming removed 1 base from V and 2 bases from J, with 9 bases in between. The CDR3 loop is CATSRVASAYNEQFF. The CDR3 DNA follows: TGTGCCACCAGCAGAGTGGCTTCCGCCTACAATGAGCAGTTCTTC.

This clonotype was detected only a few times. This chain joins TRBV2 and TRBJ2-3, with D hard to call. Looked up from germline, CDR1 is SNHLY and CDR2 is FYNNEI. This CDR3 region has 12 residues. The V gene lost 3 bases and the J gene lost 2 bases, with 3 bases spanning the gap. This CDR3 is CASSESTDTQYF. CDR3 sequence (DNA): TGTGCCAGCAGTGAGTCCACAGATACGCAGTATTTT.

V usage is TRBV28 and J usage is TRBJ1-1; D unclear. This CDR3 region has 13 residues. Germline CDR1 and CDR2: MDHEN and SYDVKM. Trimming took 6 bases from V and 0 from J, leaving 8 bases between them. CDR3 amino acids: CASRFQLNTEAFF. As DNA, the CDR3 is TGTGCCAGCAGGTTTCAGCTGAACACTGAAGCTTTCTTT.

Only a few counts were recorded for this clonotype. The rearrangement links TRBV5-1 to TRBJ1-5; no clear D. V was pared by 0 bases and J by 7 bases, with 11 bases between. Germline V lookup: CDR1 SGHRS, CDR2 YFSETQ. The CDR3 runs to 14 residues. This chain's CDR3 is CASSLGDETQPQHF. CDR3 nucleotides: TGCGCCAGCAGCTTGGGAGACGAGACCCAGCCCCAGCATTTT.

The rearrangement joins TRBV12-3 or TRBV12-4 to TRBJ2-3; D is unclear. The length of the CDR3 is 12 residues. The ends were cut back, 3 bases at V and 4 bases at J, with 5 bases in the middle. The CDR3 protein is CASSFGPDTQYF. The CDR3 coding sequence is TGTGCCAGCAGTTTTGGGCCAGATACGCAGTATTTT.

The V and J genes are TRBV24-1 and TRBJ2-5; perhaps TRBD2 as D (6 bases). Germline-derived CDR1 and CDR2 are KGHDR and SFDVKD. The CDR3 consists of 15 residues. The V and J ends lost 0 bases and 5 bases respectively, with 12 bases between them. The CDR3 sequence: CATSDLGSGRETQYF. The CDR3 region has the DNA TGTGCCACCAGTGATTTGGGGTCGGGGAGGGAGACCCAGTACTTC.

The gene calls are TRBV19 and TRBJ1-5, with D maybe TRBD1 (6 bases). Trimming took 8 bases from V and 6 from J, leaving 20 bases between them. The CDR3 contains 15 residues. Germline CDR1 reads LNHDA; CDR2 reads SQIVND (reference sequence). The CDR3 protein is CASHPTGTSSQPQHF. Here the CDR3 DNA reads TGTGCCAGTCACCCTACAGGGACTTCCTCTCAGCCCCAGCATTTT. The variable domain in full, with the rest retrieved from reference TRBV19 and TRBJ1-5, is DGGITQSPKYLFRKEGQNVTLSCEQNLNHDAMYWYRQDPGQGLRLIYYSQIVNDFQKGDIAEGYSVSREKKESFPLTVTSAQKNPTAFYLCASHPTGTSSQPQHFGDGTRLSIL.

The chain employs TRBV19 and TRBJ1-1, with 8 bases identical to TRBD1. Germline V gives CDR1 LNHDA, CDR2 SQIVND (reference sequence). This CDR3 spans 15 amino acids. V lost 5 bases, J lost 0 bases, and 5 bases stayed unmatched. The CDR3 sequence is CASSAGQGMNTEAFF. The CDR3, as DNA: TGTGCCAGTAGTGCCGGACAGGGCATGAACACTGAAGCTTTCTTT.

The chain recombines TRBV5-4 with TRBJ1-3; tentative D call: TRBD1 (6 bases). The CDR3 covers 15 residues. Trimming pared 4 bases from V and 4 bases from J, leaving 15 bases between. CDR1 is SGHNT, CDR2 YYREEE, per germline (reference sequence). The CDR3 protein is CASSPKGGQGNTIYF. The CDR3 bases are TGTGCCAGCAGCCCTAAGGGGGGGCAAGGAAACACCATATATTTT.